The rows below give T cell receptor beta chains drawn from one sample of a study of blood T cell repertoires in COVID-19. Generated by immunoSEQ multiplex PCR, the TCRdb table keeps only in-frame clones and is missing some. Of about 190,000 clones listed, 86% are singletons. Sequencing was carried out using PBMCs or T cells enriched from blood (not recorded which). The origin of the receptors is a man aged 40-55 years with acute COVID-19. CDR3s leave out the opening cysteine and the closing phenylalanine or tryptophan.

v_call cdr3_aa
TRBV27 ASSFRGTVGYT
TRBV3-1/TRBV3-2 ASSLSGLAGRSEQY
TRBV19 ASNPRDRSRQPQH
TRBV2 ASSVYGSRTGELF
TRBV6-5 ASSRGGSEAF
TRBV30 AWNPDNGLEKLF
TRBV28 ASRSIGGNNQPQH
TRBV25-1 ASSAEDREGGTEAF
TRBV9 ASSVAGDGYT
TRBV7-9 ASSPRASISYEQY
TRBV30 AWNVRLLKSSYEQY
TRBV28 ASRPRDRATTDTQY
TRBV19 ASRPSVGHIQY
TRBV2 ASRALGDLNTEAF
TRBV28 ASHSGLAYEQY
TRBV2 ASSGNNEQF
TRBV11-1 ASSLDTAKPYEQY
TRBV7-8 ASSSLGGLAASGQF
TRBV14 ASSQRRQTLHIDTQY
TRBV11-2 ASSLTYYGYT
TRBV6-1 ASSHGTSPGELF
TRBV10-3 AIKASESSYNEQF
TRBV1 TSSLQGNNEKLF
TRBV25-1 ASSLAGVRETQY
TRBV9 ASSPVGADTQY
TRBV9 ASSPGGAHEQY
TRBV18 ASSLKQGLGTEAF
TRBV5-1 ASSLGLAGETSTDTQY
TRBV7-3 ASSQGSYTEAF